This T cell receptor (beta chain) comes out of a study of shared clonotypes between healthy human individuals. Study-wide findings and caveats: Generation probabilities of non-shared clonotypes were lower (relative to those shared by all four donors).

This CDR3 region has 14 residues. Between the trimmed V and J ends, which lost 6 bases and 3 bases, there was a span of 15 bases. CDR1 is MNHEY and CDR2 is SVGAGI in the germline V gene. In its sample, this clone was seen once. Its target is unknown. Sequencing used immunoSEQ multiplex PCR; TCRdb keeps in-frame clones, though not all of them. The sample has some 2,500,000 clones, 93% seen once. This receptor was taken from a man younger than 35 in good health. Some clones in this sample may be carry-over from other donors' samples. The V call is TRBV6-5, the J call TRBJ2-7; D tentatively reads TRBD1 or TRBD2 (5 bases each). The sample was naive CD4+ T cells from PBMCs. Subset: CD45RA+ positively selected. The CDR3 DNA follows: TGTGCCAGCAGCCCCGGGGCCGGATACTACGAGCAGTACTTC. It encodes CASSPGAGYYEQYF.